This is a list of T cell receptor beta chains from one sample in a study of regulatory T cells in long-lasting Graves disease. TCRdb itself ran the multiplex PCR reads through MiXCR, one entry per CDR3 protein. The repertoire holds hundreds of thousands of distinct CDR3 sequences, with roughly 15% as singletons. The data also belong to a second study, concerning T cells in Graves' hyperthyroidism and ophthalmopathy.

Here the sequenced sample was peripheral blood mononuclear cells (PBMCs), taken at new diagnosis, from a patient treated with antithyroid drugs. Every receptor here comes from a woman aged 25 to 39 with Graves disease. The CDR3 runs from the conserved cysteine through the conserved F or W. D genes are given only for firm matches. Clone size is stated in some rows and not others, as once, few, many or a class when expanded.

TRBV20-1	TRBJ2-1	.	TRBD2	TGCAGTGCTAGCCCTAGCGGGATTTCCTACAATGAGCAGTTCTTC	CSASPSGISYNEQFF
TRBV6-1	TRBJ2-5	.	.	TGTGCCAGCGCCCGGACCGCTAGCCAAGAGACCCAGTACTTC	CASARTASQETQYF
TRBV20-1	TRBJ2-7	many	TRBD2	TGCAGTGCTAGGAGGGGACTAGCGGCCTACGAGCAGTACTTC	CSARRGLAAYEQYF
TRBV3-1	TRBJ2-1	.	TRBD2	TGTGCCAGCAGCCAAAGCATATGGACTAGCGGGATCCTCTACAATGAGCAGTTCTTC	CASSQSIWTSGILYNEQFF
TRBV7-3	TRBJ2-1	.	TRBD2	TGTGCCAGCAGCTTAAGGGGCTGGGGGGCCAGCGGGAGTAATGAGCAGTTCTTC	CASSLRGWGASGSNEQFF
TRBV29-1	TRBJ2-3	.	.	TGCAGCGTTGAAACTTCCGGAGCAGATACGCAGTATTTT	CSVETSGADTQYF
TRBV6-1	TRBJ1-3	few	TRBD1	TGTGCCAGCTGGACGGGTCAGGGGGGTGGAAACACCATATATTTT	CASWTGQGGGNTIYF
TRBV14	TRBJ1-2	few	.	TGTGCCAGCAGCCAAAACCGGGACCCGAAGGCTTATGGCTACACCTTC	CASSQNRDPKAYGYTF
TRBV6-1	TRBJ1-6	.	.	TGTGCCAGCAGGCGTACAGGGCAAGGCGATAATTCACCCCTCCACTTT	CASRRTGQGDNSPLHF
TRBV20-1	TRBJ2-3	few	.	TGCAGTGCTAGAGTTCCGGGACAAAGGGCGACAGATACGCAGTATTTT	CSARVPGQRATDTQYF
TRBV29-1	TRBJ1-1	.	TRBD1	TGCAGCGTTGGGGGACAGGGGGCGATTATGAACACTGAAGCTTTCTTT	CSVGGQGAIMNTEAFF
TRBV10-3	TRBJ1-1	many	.	TGTGCCATCACCCGGGACGGCAAAAACACTGAAGCTTTCTTT	CAITRDGKNTEAFF
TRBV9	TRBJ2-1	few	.	TGTGCCAGCAGCTCCGGGACGTCCGAGCAGTTCTTC	CASSSGTSEQFF
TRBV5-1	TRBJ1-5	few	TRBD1	TGCGCCAGCAGCCGCCAGGGGGAACAGCCCCAGCATTTT	CASSRQGEQPQHF
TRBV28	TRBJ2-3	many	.	TGTGCCAGCAGCTTTTTGGGTACGCAGTATTTT	CASSFLGTQYF
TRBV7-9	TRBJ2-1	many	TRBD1	TGTGCCAGCAGCAATATAAACTTCGGACAGGGGTACAATGAGCAGTTCTTC	CASSNINFGQGYNEQFF
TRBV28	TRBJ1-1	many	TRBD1	TGTGCCAGCAGTCCGACGGGACAGGGGGTAGCTGAAGCTTTCTTT	CASSPTGQGVAEAFF
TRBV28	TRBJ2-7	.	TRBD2	TGTGCCAGCAGTATACCAACTAGCGGGAGCCCCTACGAGCAGTACTTC	CASSIPTSGSPYEQYF
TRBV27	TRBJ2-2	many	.	TGTGCCAGCAGTCGAACTATTACGAACACCGGGGAGCTGTTTTTT	CASSRTITNTGELFF
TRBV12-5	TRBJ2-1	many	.	TGTGCTAGTGGTTTGACGACTGGTTACAATGAGCAGTTCTTC	CASGLTTGYNEQFF
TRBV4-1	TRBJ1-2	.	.	TGCGCCAGCAGCCCCCGGGCCCCCTATGGCTACACCTTC	CASSPRAPYGYTF
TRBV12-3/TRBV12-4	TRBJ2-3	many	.	TGTGCCAGCAGGAGAGCGGGCTCTAGCACAGATACGCAGTATTTT	CASRRAGSSTDTQYF
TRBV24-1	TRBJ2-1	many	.	TGTGCCACCAGTGACACGGGACTGGGATACAATGAGCAGTTCTTC	CATSDTGLGYNEQFF
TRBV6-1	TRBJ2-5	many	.	TGTGCCAGCAGCGCCGTGAGTGGTCAAGAGACCCAGTACTTC	CASSAVSGQETQYF
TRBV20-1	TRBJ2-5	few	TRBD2	TGCAGTGCTACTTCCGGATTTACTAGCGGGAGGTTTCTCCAAGAGACCCAGTACTTC	CSATSGFTSGRFLQETQYF
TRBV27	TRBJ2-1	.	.	TGTGCCAGCAGTCCGCGGGCCCCTTTTGGAAGTTCGTCCTACAATGAGCAGTTCTTC	CASSPRAPFGSSSYNEQFF
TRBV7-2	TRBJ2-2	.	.	TGTGCCAGCAGCCACTCGACAGAGAGTGGGGAGCTGTTTTTT	CASSHSTESGELFF
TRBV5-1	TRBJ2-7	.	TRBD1	TGCGCCAGCAGCTTGGACGGGACAGGGAGGTACGAGCAGTACTTC	CASSLDGTGRYEQYF
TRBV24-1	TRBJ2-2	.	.	TGTGCCACCAGTGATTTGGGGAACACCGGGGAGCTGTTTTTT	CATSDLGNTGELFF
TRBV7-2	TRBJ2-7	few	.	TGTGCCAGCAGCCCTCGCGGGGCGGCGGAAGGGTACTTC	CASSPRGAAEGYF
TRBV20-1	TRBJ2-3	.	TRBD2	TGCAGCACTAGCGGGAGCTCAGATACGCAGTATTTT	CSTSGSSDTQYF
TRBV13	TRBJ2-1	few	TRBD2	TGTGCCAGCAGCTTACGTCGATCCTTCCTAGCGGGAGGGTACAATGAGCAGTTCTTC	CASSLRRSFLAGGYNEQFF
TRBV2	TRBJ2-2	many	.	TGTGCCAGCAGTGGAGACACGAGCACCGGGGAGCTGTTTTTT	CASSGDTSTGELFF
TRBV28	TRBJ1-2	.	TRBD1	TGTGCCAGCAGTTTTTTTTTTGGACAGGGGGCGACTCACGGCTACACCTTC	CASSFFFGQGATHGYTF
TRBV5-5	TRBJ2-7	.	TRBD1	TGTGCCAGCAGCTTCCCGGGACAGGGTATCTACGAGCAGTACTTC	CASSFPGQGIYEQYF
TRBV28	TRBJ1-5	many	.	TGTGCCAGCAGTTTAGGGCAGGGAGGTACTCAGCCCCAGCATTTT	CASSLGQGGTQPQHF
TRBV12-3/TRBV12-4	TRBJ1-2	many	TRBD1	TGTGCCAGCAGTTGGCAGGGGGCGCGGGGCTACACCTTC	CASSWQGARGYTF
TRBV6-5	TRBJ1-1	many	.	TGTGCCAGCAGTTACTGGCAGGGGAGGTTGAACACTGAAGCTTTCTTT	CASSYWQGRLNTEAFF
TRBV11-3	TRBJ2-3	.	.	TGTGCCAGCAGCCGCCCTCTGGGACCAAGGTATTTT	CASSRPLGPRYF
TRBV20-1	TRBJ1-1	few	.	TGCAGTGCTAGGGTATTTCCGAACACTGAAGCTTTCTTT	CSARVFPNTEAFF
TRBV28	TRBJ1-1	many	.	TGTGCCAGCAGTGGGTGGCTTAAACTAGTGGTTGAAGCTTTCTTT	CASSGWLKLVVEAFF
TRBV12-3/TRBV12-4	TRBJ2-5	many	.	TGTGCCAGCAGCTTAGGGGCCGGGGAGACCCAGTACTTC	CASSLGAGETQYF
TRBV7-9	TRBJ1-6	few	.	TGTGCCAGCAGCCGCGGACTTCAGGGAGTAGTTTCACCCCTCCACTTT	CASSRGLQGVVSPLHF
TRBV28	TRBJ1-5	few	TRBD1	TGTGCCAGCAGTCGAGACAGGGGGGCAAATAGCAATCAGCCCCAGCATTTT	CASSRDRGANSNQPQHF
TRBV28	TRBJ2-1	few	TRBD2	TGTGCCAGCAGTGCGAGGGAGGGCCAAAACCGGCAGTTCTTC	CASSAREGQNRQFF
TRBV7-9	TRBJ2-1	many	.	TGTGCCAGCAGCTTCCGGGGGGCTGGAAATGAGCAGTTCTTC	CASSFRGAGNEQFF
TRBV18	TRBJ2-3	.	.	TGTGCCAGCTCACCTAAGGAAGCCTTCAGCACAGATACGCAGTATTTT	CASSPKEAFSTDTQYF
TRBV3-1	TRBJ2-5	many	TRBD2	TGTGCCAGCAGCCAGTCCGGACTAGCGGGAGTGGAGACCCAGTACTTC	CASSQSGLAGVETQYF
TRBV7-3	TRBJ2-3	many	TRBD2	TGTGCCAGCAGTCCCACTAGCGGGAGCGCAGATACGCAGTATTTT	CASSPTSGSADTQYF
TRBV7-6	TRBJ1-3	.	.	TGTGCCAGCAGCTTAGCAGGGCACTCTGGAAACACCATATATTTT	CASSLAGHSGNTIYF
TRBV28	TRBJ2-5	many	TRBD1	TGTGCCAGCAGCCAACAGGGGGCGAGGCAGACCCAGTACTTC	CASSQQGARQTQYF
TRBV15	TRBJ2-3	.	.	TGTGCCACCAGCAGAGAAAGGACCGATAGAGTCACAGATACGCAGTATTTT	CATSRERTDRVTDTQYF